These 6 T cell receptor beta chains share one sample of origin, sequenced in a study of blood T cells in healthy people across ages. Through a sample-barcoded 5' primer and a J-beta primer mix, a second PCR was run for roughly 7 to 11 cycles. MiXCR, applied by TCRdb to the 5' RACE reads, yields one record per CDR3 protein. The top ten clones hold roughly 3.8% of a sample with some 800,000 distinct CDR3 sequences, 20% to 25% of them seen once. The data also belong to a second study, concerning T cells of mothers and their children.

Sequences were obtained from blood. These TCRs come from a boy younger than 18 in good health.

The chain has TRBV29-1 and TRBJ2-3; 9 nucleotides align to TRBD2. Looked up from germline, CDR1 is SQVTM and CDR2 is ANQGSEA. This CDR3 comprises 14 residues. The V and J ends lost 4 bases and 4 bases, in that order; junction bases with no gene match: 6. Here the CDR3 reads CSVGASGVSDTQYF. The CDR3 DNA sequence: TGCAGCGTTGGGGCTAGCGGGGTGTCAGATACGCAGTATTTT.

CDR3 bases: TGTGCCAGCAGCTTTATAAGAGGTCATGAGCAGTTCTTC. It is translated as CASSFIRGHEQFF. The chain uses TRBV11-1 and TRBJ2-1; unclear D gene. Trimming stripped 3 bases from V and 8 bases from J, with 11 bases between. Germline CDR1 SGHAT, CDR2 FQDESV (reference sequence). The CDR3 covers 13 residues.

The chain is built from TRBV20-1 and TRBJ2-7; TRBD2 agrees at 9 bases. Germline V CDR1 and CDR2: DFQATT, SNEGSKA (reference sequence). This CDR3 is built from 14 residues. V shed 4 bases and J 0 bases; nucleotides not matched to a gene: 4. This CDR3 reads CSAKTSGSSYEQYF. CDR3 in DNA: TGCAGTGCTAAGACTAGCGGAAGCTCCTACGAGCAGTACTTC.

This clonotype appeared a few times. V gene TRBV20-1 combines with J gene TRBJ1-5; D call uncertain. The V gene lost 0 bases and the J gene lost 4 bases, with 16 bases spanning the gap. Germline values: CDR1 DFQATT, CDR2 SNEGSKA (reference sequence). The CDR3 is made up of 16 amino acids. CDR3 sequence reads: CSARDPFQVPNQPQHF. In nucleotides, the CDR3 is TGCAGTGCTAGAGATCCGTTTCAGGTACCGAATCAGCCCCAGCATTTT.

CDR3: CASLLAPAKQETQYF. The CDR3 DNA sequence: TGTGCCAGCCTACTAGCGCCCGCGAAGCAAGAGACCCAGTACTTC. This sequence joins TRBV7-2 and TRBJ2-5, with 7 positions matching TRBD2. The CDR3 is 15 amino acids. Germline-derived CDR1 and CDR2 are SGHTA and FQGNSA. V gave up 8 bases and J gave up 2 bases; unmatched junction bases: 11. The whole variable domain, filled in from reference TRBV7-2 and TRBJ2-5, reads GAGVSQSPSNKVTEKGKDVELRCDPISGHTALYWYRQSLGQGLEFLIYFQGNSAPDKSGLPSDRFSAERTGGSVSTLTIQRTQQEDSAVYLCASLLAPAKQETQYFGPGTRLLVL.

This clonotype was seen a few times. V usage is TRBV7-2 and J usage is TRBJ2-5, with D perhaps TRBD1 or TRBD2 (5 bases each). The DNA end lines up better with TRBJ2-1; the J call may be wrong. There are 14 residues in the CDR3. From germline, CDR1 is SGHTA and CDR2 FQGNSA. The CDR3 DNA reads TGTGCCAGCAGCTTAGAGAGAGGGGCAGTAGAGCAGTTCTTC. Amino acids: CASSLERGAVEQFF.